This TCR beta chain was identified in a study of blood T cell repertoires in COVID-19. For the study at large: Samples came from the United States, Italy and Spain, spanning acute and convalescent COVID-19.

Seattle cases were enrolled at active infection and followed longitudinally. The sample holds a few counts of this clone. The CDR3 has 15 residues. The V end lost 2 bases, the J end lost 5 bases, and 16 bases lay between the germline ends. The germline V gene encodes CDR1 MGHDK and CDR2 SYGVNS. Original handling: Scientists estimated how many nucleated cells there were by amplifying reference gene primers. Clones were sequenced by immunoSEQ multiplex PCR, and TCRdb holds only the in-frame ones, with some missing. The V and J calls and the clone size are those of that table, but D and trimming were determined from the DNA. Counted here are 70,000 or so clones, around 74% occurring once; the ten biggest clones make up about 16%.

This chain links TRBV25-1 with TRBJ2-7; TRBD2 is a possible D gene (6 bases). Input material: peripheral blood. This TCR came from a man in his sixties with COVID-19, enrolled during active disease. The CDR3 nucleotides read TGTGCCAGCAGTGAAAGGGGTGGGAGGCGCAACGAGCAGTACTTC. Translation gives CASSERGGRRNEQYF.